This TCR beta chain was documented in a study of blood T cell repertoires in COVID-19. Study-level background: The United States, Italy and Spain provided the acute and convalescent COVID-19 samples. PBMCs, B-cell-depleted T cells, or T cells were the source of the cDNA or gDNA that made up the material.

Trimming at V came to 4 bases and at J to 8 bases, leaving 8 bases not matched to a gene. Per the germline V gene, CDR1 is MNHEY and CDR2 is SMNVEV (reference sequence). The CDR3 contains 14 residues. In the study's own analysis: Cell counts per sample came from amplifying reference gene primers. The data were produced by immunoSEQ multiplex PCR, yet TCRdb's version contains in-frame clones alone and is incomplete. The DNA gave D and trimming, while V, J and clone size come from that table. Of about 130,000 clones in the sample, 75% to 85% were seen once. The sequenced sample was peripheral blood. The chain couples TRBV27 to TRBJ1-2, with 9 positions matching TRBD1. This receptor was taken from a man aged 40-49 years with active or convalescent COVID-19. This CDR3 reads CASSSDRGWGGYTF. The CDR3 DNA follows: TGTGCCAGCAGTTCGGACAGGGGTTGGGGCGGCTACACCTTC.